Listed here are 28 T cell receptor beta chains from one sample, sequenced in a study of blood T cells in healthy people across ages. Alongside a J-beta primer mix, a sample-barcoded 5' primer served in a second PCR lasting roughly 6 to 11 cycles. TCRdb redid the calling of the 5' RACE reads with MiXCR, one entry per CDR3 protein. This table holds over 600,000 distinct CDR3 sequences, 20% to 25% found once. The material sequenced was blood. The receptor set was obtained from an older man in good health.

The chain has TRBV20-1 and TRBJ2-5; D ambiguous. The J call may be faulty, since TRBJ2-7 better matches the DNA end. CDR3 size: 13 residues. CDR1 is DFQATT, CDR2 SNEGSKA, per germline (reference sequence). CDR3 DNA sequence: TGCAGTGCTAGAGATCAAATAGTATACGAGCAGTACTTC. It codes for CSARDQIVYEQYF.

This clonotype was seen only a few times. The rearrangement joins TRBV27 to TRBJ2-5, with 8 nucleotides matching TRBD2. The assigned J gene may be wrong: the sequence end matches TRBJ2-1 better. The CDR3 loop spans 16 amino acids. CDR1 is MNHEY, CDR2 SMNVEV, per germline (reference sequence). CDR3 nucleotides: TGTGCCAGCAGTTTTTTATCCAGCGGGGGTGGCGATGAGCAGTTCTTC. This sequence encodes CASSFLSSGGGDEQFF.

This clonotype was counted a few times. The V call is TRBV28, the J call TRBJ2-1; D possibly corresponds to TRBD1 (6 bases). CDR1 and CDR2 from the germline V gene are MDHEN and SYDVKM. CDR3 length: 15 residues. V was pared by 2 bases and J by 7 bases, with 15 bases between. The CDR3 coding sequence is TGTGCCAGCAGTTTACTAGGGGTAAGGGGGAATGAGCAGTTCTTC. Translating gives CASSLLGVRGNEQFF.

The chain links TRBV5-6 to TRBJ2-4; D is undetermined. Per germline, CDR1 SGHDT and CDR2 YYEEEE. V lost 0 bases and J lost 1, with 5 bases in between. The CDR3 covers 14 residues. DNA for the CDR3: TGTGCCAGCAGCTTGGGGGCTGCCAAAAACATTCAGTACTTC. Protein sequence: CASSLGAAKNIQYF.

The rearrangement links TRBV3-1 to TRBJ2-1, with unresolved D. V dropped 2 bases and J dropped 4 bases, with 9 bases sitting between them. The CDR3 sequence is 14 residues long. Germline values: CDR1 LGHDT, CDR2 YNNKEL (reference sequence). The CDR3 DNA follows: TGTGCCAGCAGCCAATTAGGAAATTACAATGAGCAGTTCTTC. Its protein is CASSQLGNYNEQFF.

V gene TRBV5-1 combines with J gene TRBJ2-1; D possibly corresponds to TRBD1 (9 bases). There are 19 residues in the CDR3. With 2 bases removed from V and 4 bases from J, the gap between germline ends came to 25 bases. CDR1 is SGHRS, CDR2 YFSETQ, per germline. CDR3 nucleotide sequence: TGCGCCAGCAGCTTCGGACAGGGGAAAAGCGGGAGAGGGTACAATGAGCAGTTCTTC. Translating gives CASSFGQGKSGRGYNEQFF.

The chain recombines TRBV29-1 with TRBJ2-1; D may correspond to TRBD1 or TRBD2 (5 bases each). In germline, CDR1 is SQVTM, CDR2 ANQGSEA. The CDR3 has 14 residues. The germline V and J ends were trimmed by 4 bases and 3 bases, with 13 bases remaining between them. The CDR3 here is CSVGDLFVYNEQFF. The CDR3 coding sequence is TGCAGCGTTGGGGACCTCTTTGTCTACAATGAGCAGTTCTTC.

In the case of this clonotype: A junction end diverges from the germline sequence, so it may reflect a read error. The chain has TRBV2 and TRBJ2-3; D possibly corresponds to TRBD1 (5 bases). The germline V gene encodes CDR1 SNHLY and CDR2 FYNNEI. This CDR3 is built from 15 residues. The CDR3 loop is CASSQGVVGTDTRYF. In nucleotides, the CDR3 is TGTGCCAGCTCCCAGGGCGTCGTGGGCACAGATACGCGGTATTTT.

The chain recombines TRBV6-5 with TRBJ1-2; a weak D match, TRBD1 (5 bases). This CDR3 region has 14 residues. Trimming cost V 6 bases and J 6 bases, with 17 bases left between them. CDR1 is MNHEY, CDR2 SVGAGI, per germline. The CDR3 DNA reads TGTGCCAGCAGCCCCCTGGACGGGGCGGATGGCTACACCTTC. This gives the protein CASSPLDGADGYTF.

This clonotype came up a few times. The J gene is TRBJ1-4, the V gene TRBV12-3 or TRBV12-4; 9 nucleotides match TRBD1. CDR3 length: 15 residues. V trimming: 4 bases; J trimming: 4 bases; junction bases outside the gene matches: 4. The CDR3 region has the DNA TGTGCCAGCAGTTCGACGGGACAGGGTAATGAAAAACTGTTTTTT. As protein: CASSSTGQGNEKLFF.

The chain is built from TRBV5-1 and TRBJ2-5, with 11 nucleotides matching TRBD2. The CDR3 totals 16 residues. In germline, CDR1 is SGHRS, CDR2 YFSETQ. J lost 2 bases, V lost 4 bases, and 7 bases had no gene match. Here the CDR3 reads CASSASGRSNQETQYF. CDR3 DNA: TGCGCCAGCAGCGCTAGCGGGAGGTCCAATCAAGAGACCCAGTACTTC.

The gene calls are TRBV6-6 and TRBJ2-5; no reliable D call. Near its end, the DNA agrees better with TRBJ2-7, so the J call may be wrong. Germline V CDR1 and CDR2: MNHNY, SVGAGI (reference sequence). CDR3 length: 12 residues. In DNA, the CDR3 is TGTGCCAGCAGTTACTCCCACTACGAGCAGTACTTC. It encodes CASSYSHYEQYF.

The chain combines TRBV20-1 with TRBJ1-1; the D gene is possibly TRBD1 (5 bases). This CDR3 is 14 amino acids long. The germline V gene encodes CDR1 DFQATT and CDR2 SNEGSKA (reference sequence). Trimming pared 3 bases from V and 0 bases from J, leaving 11 bases between. CDR3 region: CSASTDSLNTEAFF. The DNA of the CDR3 is TGCAGTGCTAGTACCGACAGCCTGAACACTGAAGCTTTCTTT.

This clonotype has a count of ten or more. The chain couples TRBV7-2 to TRBJ2-1; 9 bases agree with TRBD1. The junction had 8 bases not matched to a gene; V was cut back by 4 bases and J by 4 bases. The CDR3 is 16 amino acids. Germline-derived CDR1 and CDR2 are SGHTA and FQGNSA. The CDR3 sequence is CASSSSPGTGYNEQFF. In DNA, the CDR3 is TGTGCCAGCAGCTCGAGTCCCGGGACAGGGTACAATGAGCAGTTCTTC. Combining the CDR3 with reference TRBV7-2 and TRBJ2-1 gives the whole variable domain GAGVSQSPSNKVTEKGKDVELRCDPISGHTALYWYRQSLGQGLEFLIYFQGNSAPDKSGLPSDRFSAERTGGSVSTLTIQRTQQEDSAVYLCASSSSPGTGYNEQFFGPGTRLTVL.

This clonotype has only a few counts. The chain employs TRBV20-1 and TRBJ2-1; 9 nucleotides line up with TRBD2. This CDR3 region has 15 residues. The germline V gene encodes CDR1 DFQATT and CDR2 SNEGSKA (reference sequence). V lost 2 bases to trimming and J lost 4 bases; unmatched junction nucleotides: 6. The CDR3 DNA is TGCAGTGCTAGACTAGCGGGAACCTCATACAATGAGCAGTTCTTC. Translating it yields CSARLAGTSYNEQFF.

The chain carries TRBV7-2 and TRBJ2-7; D may be TRBD1 (6 bases). Germline V gene data show CDR1 as SGHTA and CDR2 as FQGNSA. V was pared by 7 bases and J by 2 bases, with 15 bases between. The CDR3 runs 14 residues. The CDR3 DNA is TGTGCCAGCACCTCAGGGGAATCAGCCTACGAGCAGTACTTC. The encoded protein is CASTSGESAYEQYF.

Here the CDR3 DNA reads TGCAGTGCTAGGGTGAGAACGGAGACCCAGTACTTC. It is translated as CSARVRTETQYF. This rearrangement joins TRBV20-1 to TRBJ2-5; D unclear. Germline CDR1 DFQATT, CDR2 SNEGSKA (reference sequence). The CDR3 is 12 residues long. Trimming left V 3 bases short and J 5 bases short, with 10 bases between.

This clonotype turned up a few times. The V and J genes are TRBV20-1 and TRBJ1-5; D perhaps matches TRBD1 (6 bases). V lost 0 bases and J 4 bases, leaving 13 bases between the germline ends. This CDR3 has 15 residues. Germline-derived CDR1 and CDR2 are DFQATT and SNEGSKA (reference sequence). The CDR3 region is CSARDPGEVNQPQHF. As DNA, the CDR3 is TGCAGTGCTAGAGATCCAGGGGAGGTGAATCAGCCCCAGCATTTT.

This clonotype was recorded a few times. The chain uses TRBV29-1 and TRBJ2-5; 7 bases are shared with TRBD2. This CDR3 region has 11 residues. The junction had 3 bases not matched to a gene; V was cut back by 3 bases and J by 8 bases. Looked up from germline, CDR1 is SQVTM and CDR2 is ANQGSEA. In DNA, the CDR3 is TGCAGCGTTGATTCTAGCGGAACCCAGTACTTC. It is translated as CSVDSSGTQYF.

V gene TRBV29-1 combines with J gene TRBJ2-2; tentatively, D is TRBD1 (6 bases). The CDR3 totals 12 residues. Trimming pared 3 bases from V and 7 bases from J, leaving 9 bases between. Germline CDR1 is SQVTM and CDR2 is ANQGSEA. This CDR3 is CSVEGAGGELFF. CDR3 DNA sequence: TGCAGCGTTGAGGGGGCGGGCGGGGAGCTGTTTTTT.

This clonotype was seen only a few times. The J gene is TRBJ1-6, the V gene TRBV20-1; possibly TRBD1 for D (5 bases). In germline, CDR1 is DFQATT, CDR2 SNEGSKA (reference sequence). Trimming removed 6 bases at V and 5 bases at J, with 14 bases between. The length of the CDR3 is 14 residues. The CDR3 protein is CSASVGLDNSPLHF. CDR3 nucleotide sequence: TGCAGTGCATCCGTGGGACTAGATAATTCACCCCTCCACTTT.

This clonotype was seen only a few times. V is TRBV7-3 and J is TRBJ2-5, with a possible D match to TRBD2 (6 bases). The J call may not be correct, given that the DNA end is closer to TRBJ2-1. The CDR3 consists of 15 residues. Germline V lookup: CDR1 SGHTA, CDR2 FQGTGA. CDR3 DNA: TGTGCCAGCAGCTTAACGGCGGGGCCGCTTGATGAGCAGTTCTTC. The encoded protein is CASSLTAGPLDEQFF.

At least ten counts were recorded for this clonotype. The V gene is TRBV3-1, the J gene TRBJ2-7; 13 bases fit TRBD2. This CDR3 region has 17 residues. V lost 3 bases to trimming and J lost 1 base; unmatched junction nucleotides: 6. The germline V gene has CDR1 LGHDT and CDR2 YNNKEL (reference sequence). The CDR3 reads CASSQGGLAGESYEQYF. The CDR3 coding sequence is TGTGCCAGCAGCCAGGGTGGACTAGCGGGAGAGTCCTACGAGCAGTACTTC.

The chain is built from TRBV5-1 and TRBJ2-5; the match to TRBD2 covers 10 bases. The DNA end is a closer match to TRBJ2-7, so the J assignment may be wrong. This CDR3 has 15 amino acids. Germline V gene data show CDR1 as SGHRS and CDR2 as YFSETQ. DNA of the CDR3: TGCGCCAGCAGCTTGGGAAGCGGGAGGGACTACGAGCAGTACTTC. Its translation: CASSLGSGRDYEQYF.

The CDR3 region has the DNA TGTGCCAGCAGTTTGGCGGGAGGGCCCCCCTACGAGCAGTACTTC. It yields the protein CASSLAGGPPYEQYF. This chain links TRBV12-3 or TRBV12-4 with TRBJ2-7; 9 nucleotides line up with TRBD2. J gave up 2 bases and V 3 bases, and 5 bases lay outside the gene matches. CDR3 length: 15 amino acids.

This clonotype was observed a handful of times. The rearrangement links TRBV6-2 or TRBV6-3 to TRBJ2-5, with D unclear. The ends were cut back, 2 bases at V and 3 bases at J, with 7 bases in the middle. CDR1 and CDR2 (germline): MNHEY, SVGEGT. The CDR3 contains 13 residues. The DNA of the CDR3 is TGTGCCAGCAGTTACAGCTGGGAAGAGACCCAGTACTTC. This gives the protein CASSYSWEETQYF.

The sample holds a few counts of this clonotype. The chain uses TRBV5-1 and TRBJ2-7; D is possibly TRBD2 (6 bases). The V end was cut by 0 bases, the J end by 2 bases, with 15 bases between. The CDR3 spans 16 residues. Germline lookup yields CDR1 SGHRS and CDR2 YFSETQ. The CDR3 region has the DNA TGCGCCAGCAGCTTGGCGGATCGGGGAGGTGCCTACGAGCAGTACTTC. As protein: CASSLADRGGAYEQYF.

This clonotype occurred many times. This CDR3 reads CASSLSEKLFF. The CDR3 region has the DNA TGTGCCAGCAGCCTCAGTGAAAAACTGTTTTTT. The rearrangement uses TRBV7-9 and TRBJ1-4; D call uncertain. Germline CDR1 is SEHNR and CDR2 is FQNEAQ (reference sequence). Trimming left V 5 bases short and J 7 bases short, with 5 bases between. This CDR3 region has 11 residues.